This T cell receptor beta chain was profiled in a study of Ad26.COV2.S vaccination and SARS-CoV-2 variants (dated by TCRdb to the early 2020s). Turning to the overall study: Donors in the vaccine arm were drawn from COV1001, a phase I-IIa trial of Ad26.COV2.S in healthy adults that was multicentre, randomized, double-blind and placebo-controlled. The specificity and breadth of SARS-CoV-2-reactive T cell receptors after Ad26.COV2.S vaccination were assessed by TCRbeta repertoire sequencing. Investigators remained blinded to trial group allocation during experiments and outcome assessment. Trial participants were randomized into five groups of five, in which low-dose or high-dose Ad26.COV2.S was given once or twice, or placebo was given on both occasions. A total of approximately 32 samples were included in the TCR-sequenced set, comprising some 20 Ad26.COV2.S vaccine recipients, 5 placebo recipients and 8 SARS-CoV-2 convalescent individuals. Ad26.COV2.S was administered intramuscularly at 5 x 10^10 or 1 x 10^11 viral particles, either as a single shot or as two shots given 56 days apart. General conclusions and limits of the study: Substantial breadth of spike-specific CD8+ and CD4+ T cell responses was reported after vaccination. The authors noted that total T cell responses may have been underestimated by the TCR breadth and depth analyses. Ad26.COV2.S recipients had higher spike-specific TCR breadth than placebo recipients (P = 0.0014). Comparing responses between vaccine doses or regimens was not something the study was powered to do. Vaccine and placebo recipients had similar non-spike TCR breadth, a finding consistent with the vaccine containing only spike.

TCRbeta CDR3 regions were sequenced with the immunoSEQ Assay. After extraction, genomic DNA underwent amplification by bias-controlled multiplex PCR, followed by high-throughput sequencing. Regarding the original processing steps: To quantify the absolute abundance of every unique TCRbeta CDR3 region, sequences were collapsed and filtered. T cell fraction was estimated by normalizing TCRbeta template counts to usable DNA, which was measured by amplifying reference genes present in all nucleated cells. Repertoire TCRs were annotated as SARS-CoV-2-specific by exact matching of V gene, CDR3 amino acid sequence and J gene to a known reactive TCR set. The reference SARS-CoV-2 TCR set was obtained from MIRA and was filtered for enrichment in COVID-19-positive ImmuneCODE repertoires, whereby public or cross-reactive TCRs were removed. Drawing on the MIRA antigens, annotated TCRs were analysed further at the level of specific ORF or position within ORF. Depth was the summed frequency of annotated unique rearrangements, while breadth was defined as annotated unique rearrangements over total unique productive rearrangements. Group comparisons of TCR breadth used two-sided Wilcoxon rank-sum tests. The table comes from immuneACCESS by way of TCRdb, which keeps in-frame sequences with V and J called. Part of the clones is missing from these tables; in studies checked, under half for an unresolved V gene and the rest for unknown reasons. The V and J calls and clone size are taken from that table; D and trimming were inferred from the DNA. This sample has hundreds of thousands of clones in its table, and 80% to 90% of those were observed once. 3.4% of the sample rests with the top ten.

CDR1 and CDR2 are read off the germline V gene as SGHTA and FQGTGA. The CDR3 measures 15 amino acids from cysteine to phenylalanine. Just CDR3 DNA is preserved here, 45 bases in frame from base 1. V trim: 6 bases; J trim: 7 bases; unmatched bases: 7. The treatment or condition label, as the study defines it: roughly 19 received Ad26.COV2.S at low or high dose, single or two shots; 5 received placebo; per-sample allocation not given. Repertoires of vaccine and placebo recipients were sequenced from samples taken on day 63 after the first injection. In Cohort 1b, around 23 adults aged 18-55 years were enrolled at a single site in Boston, USA, between 29 July and 7 August 2020. Ad26.COV2.S was a replication-incompetent adenovirus type 26 vector expressing a prefusion-stabilized SARS-CoV-2 spike protein from the original Wuhan strain. Notes on this clone: The specificity of this receptor is unknown. Base qualities are not recorded, but no much larger clone differs from it by a single base.

The sample was peripheral blood, taken in a trial of Ad26.COV2.S vaccine versus placebo. The TCR sequence derives from a person between 18 and 65 years old who received the Ad26.COV2.S COVID-19 vaccine or a placebo. This sequence uses TRBV7-3 and TRBJ1-6; 9 central bases correspond to TRBD1. The CDR3 in this case is CASSTGQGGNSPLHF. DNA sequence: TGTGCCAGCAGTACGGGACAGGGAGGAAATTCACCCCTCCACTTT.